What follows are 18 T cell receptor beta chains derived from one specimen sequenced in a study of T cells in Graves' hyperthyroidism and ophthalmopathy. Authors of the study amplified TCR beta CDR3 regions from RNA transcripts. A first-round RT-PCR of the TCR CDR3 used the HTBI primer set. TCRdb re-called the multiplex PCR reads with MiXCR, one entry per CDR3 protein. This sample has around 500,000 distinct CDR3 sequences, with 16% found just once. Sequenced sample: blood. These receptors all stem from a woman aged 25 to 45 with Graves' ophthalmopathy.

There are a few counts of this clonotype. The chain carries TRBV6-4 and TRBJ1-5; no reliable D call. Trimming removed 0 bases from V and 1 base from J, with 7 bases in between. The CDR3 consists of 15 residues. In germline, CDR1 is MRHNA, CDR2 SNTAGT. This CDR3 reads CASSDSIGSNQPQHF. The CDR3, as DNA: TGTGCCAGCAGTGACTCGATAGGGAGCAATCAGCCCCAGCATTTT.

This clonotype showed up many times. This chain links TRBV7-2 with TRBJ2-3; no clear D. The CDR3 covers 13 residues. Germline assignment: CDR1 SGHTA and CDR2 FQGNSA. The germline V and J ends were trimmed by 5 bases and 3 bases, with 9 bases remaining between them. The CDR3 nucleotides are TGTGCCAGCAGCACCTCCAGGACAGATACGCAGTATTTT. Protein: CASSTSRTDTQYF.

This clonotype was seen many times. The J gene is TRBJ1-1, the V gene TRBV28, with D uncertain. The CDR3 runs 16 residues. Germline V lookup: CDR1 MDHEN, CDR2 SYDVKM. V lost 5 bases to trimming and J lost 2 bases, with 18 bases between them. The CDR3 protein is CASSQTYIPGNTEAFF. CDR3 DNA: TGTGCCAGCAGTCAGACTTACATTCCGGGAAACACTGAAGCTTTCTTT.

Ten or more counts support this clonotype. The CDR3 sequence is CSVSPTSEPYEQYF. The CDR3 DNA follows: TGCAGCGTTAGCCCGACTAGCGAACCCTACGAGCAGTACTTC. This rearrangement joins TRBV29-1 to TRBJ2-7; 8 bases are shared with TRBD2. The CDR3 is 14 amino acids. J was trimmed by 2 bases and V by 5 bases; bases with no gene match: 8. The V gene's germline CDR1 is SQVTM and CDR2 ANQGSEA.

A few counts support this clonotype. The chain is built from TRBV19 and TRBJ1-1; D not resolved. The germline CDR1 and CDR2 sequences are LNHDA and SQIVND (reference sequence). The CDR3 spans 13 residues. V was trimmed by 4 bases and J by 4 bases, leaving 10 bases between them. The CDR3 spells CASSSQSGTEAFF. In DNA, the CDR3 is TGTGCCAGTAGTAGTCAGTCGGGCACTGAAGCTTTCTTT.

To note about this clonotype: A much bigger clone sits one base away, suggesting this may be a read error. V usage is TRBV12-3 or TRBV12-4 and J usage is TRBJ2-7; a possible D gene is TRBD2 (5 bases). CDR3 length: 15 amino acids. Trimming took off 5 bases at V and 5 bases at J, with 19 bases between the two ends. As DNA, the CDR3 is TGTGCCAGCAGTCTGAATATTGGGGAGCTCAACGAGCAGTACTTC. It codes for CASSLNIGELNEQYF.

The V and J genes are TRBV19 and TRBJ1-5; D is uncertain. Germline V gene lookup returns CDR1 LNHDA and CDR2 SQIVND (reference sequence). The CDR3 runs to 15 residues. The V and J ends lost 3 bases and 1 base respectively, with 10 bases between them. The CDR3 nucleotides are TGTGCCAGTAGTATTGAACGACTCAGCAATCAGCCCCAGCATTTT. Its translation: CASSIERLSNQPQHF.

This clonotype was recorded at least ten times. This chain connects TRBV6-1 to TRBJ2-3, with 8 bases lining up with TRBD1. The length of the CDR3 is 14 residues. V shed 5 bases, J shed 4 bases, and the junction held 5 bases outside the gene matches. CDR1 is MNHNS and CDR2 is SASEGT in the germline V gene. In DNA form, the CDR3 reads TGTGCCAGCAGTTCAGGGGGCTTATCAGATACGCAGTATTTT. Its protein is CASSSGGLSDTQYF.

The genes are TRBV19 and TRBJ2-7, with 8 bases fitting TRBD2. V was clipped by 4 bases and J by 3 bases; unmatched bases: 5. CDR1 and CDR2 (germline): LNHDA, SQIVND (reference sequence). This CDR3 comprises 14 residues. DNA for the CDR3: TGTGCCAGTAGTAACATAGCGGGGAACTACGAGCAGTACTTC. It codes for CASSNIAGNYEQYF.

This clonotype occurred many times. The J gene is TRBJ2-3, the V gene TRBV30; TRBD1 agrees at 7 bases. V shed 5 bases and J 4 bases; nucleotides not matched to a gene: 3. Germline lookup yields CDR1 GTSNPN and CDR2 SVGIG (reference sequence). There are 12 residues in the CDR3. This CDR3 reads CAWETGPDTQYF. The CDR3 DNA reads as TGTGCCTGGGAGACAGGGCCAGATACGCAGTATTTT.

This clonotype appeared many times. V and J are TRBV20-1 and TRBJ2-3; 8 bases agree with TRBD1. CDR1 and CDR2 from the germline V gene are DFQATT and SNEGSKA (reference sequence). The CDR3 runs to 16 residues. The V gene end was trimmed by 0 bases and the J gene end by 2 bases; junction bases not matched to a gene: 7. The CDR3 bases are TGCAGTGCTAGAGAGGGCAGGGGGCGGGCCACAGATACGCAGTATTTT. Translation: CSAREGRGRATDTQYF.

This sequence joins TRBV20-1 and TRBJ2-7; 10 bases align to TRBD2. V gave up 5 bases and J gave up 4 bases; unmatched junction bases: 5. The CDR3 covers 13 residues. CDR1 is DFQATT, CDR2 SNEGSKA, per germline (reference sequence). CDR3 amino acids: CSARTSGHYEQYF. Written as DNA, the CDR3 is TGCAGTGCTCGGACTAGCGGACATTACGAGCAGTACTTC.

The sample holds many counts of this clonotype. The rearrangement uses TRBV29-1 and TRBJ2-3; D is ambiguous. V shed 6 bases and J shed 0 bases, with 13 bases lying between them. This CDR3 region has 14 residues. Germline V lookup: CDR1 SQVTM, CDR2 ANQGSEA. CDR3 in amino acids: CSVLGGSSTDTQYF. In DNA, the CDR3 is TGCAGCGTCCTCGGTGGTTCTAGCACAGATACGCAGTATTTT.

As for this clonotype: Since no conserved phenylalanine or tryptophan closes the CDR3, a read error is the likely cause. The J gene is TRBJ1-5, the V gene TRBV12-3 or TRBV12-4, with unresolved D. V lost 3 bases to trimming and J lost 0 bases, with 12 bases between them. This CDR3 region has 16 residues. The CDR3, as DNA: TGTGCCAGCAGTTTCGGACGGACTGATAGCAATCAGCCCCAGCATTTG. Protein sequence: CASSFGRTDSNQPQHL.

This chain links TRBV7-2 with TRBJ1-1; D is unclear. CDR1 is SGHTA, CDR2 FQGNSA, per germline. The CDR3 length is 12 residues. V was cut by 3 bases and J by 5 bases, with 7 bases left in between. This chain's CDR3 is CASSFGMTEAFF. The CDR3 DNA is TGTGCCAGCAGCTTTGGCATGACTGAAGCTTTCTTT.

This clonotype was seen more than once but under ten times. For the CDR3, the DNA is TGCAGTGCTAGGGGCTGGGGCGGCCAAGAGACCCAGTACTTC. It is translated as CSARGWGGQETQYF. This chain uses TRBV20-1 with TRBJ2-5, with D possibly matching TRBD1 (5 bases). Germline V gives CDR1 DFQATT, CDR2 SNEGSKA (reference sequence). The CDR3 length is 14 residues. Trimming shortened V by 3 bases and J by 1 base, and 12 bases separated the two germline ends.

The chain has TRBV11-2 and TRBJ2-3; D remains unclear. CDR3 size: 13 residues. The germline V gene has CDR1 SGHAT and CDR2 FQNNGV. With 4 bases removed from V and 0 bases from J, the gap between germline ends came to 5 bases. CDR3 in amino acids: CASSWASTDTQYF. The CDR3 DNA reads TGTGCCAGCAGCTGGGCGAGCACAGATACGCAGTATTTT.

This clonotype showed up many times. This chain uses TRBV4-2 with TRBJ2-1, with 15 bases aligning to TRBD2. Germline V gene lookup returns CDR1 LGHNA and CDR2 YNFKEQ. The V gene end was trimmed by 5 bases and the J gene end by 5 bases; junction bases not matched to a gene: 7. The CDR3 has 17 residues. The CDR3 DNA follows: TGTGCCAGCAGCTCCGGACTAGCGGGAGGGAAGGACAATGAGCAGTTCTTC. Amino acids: CASSSGLAGGKDNEQFF.